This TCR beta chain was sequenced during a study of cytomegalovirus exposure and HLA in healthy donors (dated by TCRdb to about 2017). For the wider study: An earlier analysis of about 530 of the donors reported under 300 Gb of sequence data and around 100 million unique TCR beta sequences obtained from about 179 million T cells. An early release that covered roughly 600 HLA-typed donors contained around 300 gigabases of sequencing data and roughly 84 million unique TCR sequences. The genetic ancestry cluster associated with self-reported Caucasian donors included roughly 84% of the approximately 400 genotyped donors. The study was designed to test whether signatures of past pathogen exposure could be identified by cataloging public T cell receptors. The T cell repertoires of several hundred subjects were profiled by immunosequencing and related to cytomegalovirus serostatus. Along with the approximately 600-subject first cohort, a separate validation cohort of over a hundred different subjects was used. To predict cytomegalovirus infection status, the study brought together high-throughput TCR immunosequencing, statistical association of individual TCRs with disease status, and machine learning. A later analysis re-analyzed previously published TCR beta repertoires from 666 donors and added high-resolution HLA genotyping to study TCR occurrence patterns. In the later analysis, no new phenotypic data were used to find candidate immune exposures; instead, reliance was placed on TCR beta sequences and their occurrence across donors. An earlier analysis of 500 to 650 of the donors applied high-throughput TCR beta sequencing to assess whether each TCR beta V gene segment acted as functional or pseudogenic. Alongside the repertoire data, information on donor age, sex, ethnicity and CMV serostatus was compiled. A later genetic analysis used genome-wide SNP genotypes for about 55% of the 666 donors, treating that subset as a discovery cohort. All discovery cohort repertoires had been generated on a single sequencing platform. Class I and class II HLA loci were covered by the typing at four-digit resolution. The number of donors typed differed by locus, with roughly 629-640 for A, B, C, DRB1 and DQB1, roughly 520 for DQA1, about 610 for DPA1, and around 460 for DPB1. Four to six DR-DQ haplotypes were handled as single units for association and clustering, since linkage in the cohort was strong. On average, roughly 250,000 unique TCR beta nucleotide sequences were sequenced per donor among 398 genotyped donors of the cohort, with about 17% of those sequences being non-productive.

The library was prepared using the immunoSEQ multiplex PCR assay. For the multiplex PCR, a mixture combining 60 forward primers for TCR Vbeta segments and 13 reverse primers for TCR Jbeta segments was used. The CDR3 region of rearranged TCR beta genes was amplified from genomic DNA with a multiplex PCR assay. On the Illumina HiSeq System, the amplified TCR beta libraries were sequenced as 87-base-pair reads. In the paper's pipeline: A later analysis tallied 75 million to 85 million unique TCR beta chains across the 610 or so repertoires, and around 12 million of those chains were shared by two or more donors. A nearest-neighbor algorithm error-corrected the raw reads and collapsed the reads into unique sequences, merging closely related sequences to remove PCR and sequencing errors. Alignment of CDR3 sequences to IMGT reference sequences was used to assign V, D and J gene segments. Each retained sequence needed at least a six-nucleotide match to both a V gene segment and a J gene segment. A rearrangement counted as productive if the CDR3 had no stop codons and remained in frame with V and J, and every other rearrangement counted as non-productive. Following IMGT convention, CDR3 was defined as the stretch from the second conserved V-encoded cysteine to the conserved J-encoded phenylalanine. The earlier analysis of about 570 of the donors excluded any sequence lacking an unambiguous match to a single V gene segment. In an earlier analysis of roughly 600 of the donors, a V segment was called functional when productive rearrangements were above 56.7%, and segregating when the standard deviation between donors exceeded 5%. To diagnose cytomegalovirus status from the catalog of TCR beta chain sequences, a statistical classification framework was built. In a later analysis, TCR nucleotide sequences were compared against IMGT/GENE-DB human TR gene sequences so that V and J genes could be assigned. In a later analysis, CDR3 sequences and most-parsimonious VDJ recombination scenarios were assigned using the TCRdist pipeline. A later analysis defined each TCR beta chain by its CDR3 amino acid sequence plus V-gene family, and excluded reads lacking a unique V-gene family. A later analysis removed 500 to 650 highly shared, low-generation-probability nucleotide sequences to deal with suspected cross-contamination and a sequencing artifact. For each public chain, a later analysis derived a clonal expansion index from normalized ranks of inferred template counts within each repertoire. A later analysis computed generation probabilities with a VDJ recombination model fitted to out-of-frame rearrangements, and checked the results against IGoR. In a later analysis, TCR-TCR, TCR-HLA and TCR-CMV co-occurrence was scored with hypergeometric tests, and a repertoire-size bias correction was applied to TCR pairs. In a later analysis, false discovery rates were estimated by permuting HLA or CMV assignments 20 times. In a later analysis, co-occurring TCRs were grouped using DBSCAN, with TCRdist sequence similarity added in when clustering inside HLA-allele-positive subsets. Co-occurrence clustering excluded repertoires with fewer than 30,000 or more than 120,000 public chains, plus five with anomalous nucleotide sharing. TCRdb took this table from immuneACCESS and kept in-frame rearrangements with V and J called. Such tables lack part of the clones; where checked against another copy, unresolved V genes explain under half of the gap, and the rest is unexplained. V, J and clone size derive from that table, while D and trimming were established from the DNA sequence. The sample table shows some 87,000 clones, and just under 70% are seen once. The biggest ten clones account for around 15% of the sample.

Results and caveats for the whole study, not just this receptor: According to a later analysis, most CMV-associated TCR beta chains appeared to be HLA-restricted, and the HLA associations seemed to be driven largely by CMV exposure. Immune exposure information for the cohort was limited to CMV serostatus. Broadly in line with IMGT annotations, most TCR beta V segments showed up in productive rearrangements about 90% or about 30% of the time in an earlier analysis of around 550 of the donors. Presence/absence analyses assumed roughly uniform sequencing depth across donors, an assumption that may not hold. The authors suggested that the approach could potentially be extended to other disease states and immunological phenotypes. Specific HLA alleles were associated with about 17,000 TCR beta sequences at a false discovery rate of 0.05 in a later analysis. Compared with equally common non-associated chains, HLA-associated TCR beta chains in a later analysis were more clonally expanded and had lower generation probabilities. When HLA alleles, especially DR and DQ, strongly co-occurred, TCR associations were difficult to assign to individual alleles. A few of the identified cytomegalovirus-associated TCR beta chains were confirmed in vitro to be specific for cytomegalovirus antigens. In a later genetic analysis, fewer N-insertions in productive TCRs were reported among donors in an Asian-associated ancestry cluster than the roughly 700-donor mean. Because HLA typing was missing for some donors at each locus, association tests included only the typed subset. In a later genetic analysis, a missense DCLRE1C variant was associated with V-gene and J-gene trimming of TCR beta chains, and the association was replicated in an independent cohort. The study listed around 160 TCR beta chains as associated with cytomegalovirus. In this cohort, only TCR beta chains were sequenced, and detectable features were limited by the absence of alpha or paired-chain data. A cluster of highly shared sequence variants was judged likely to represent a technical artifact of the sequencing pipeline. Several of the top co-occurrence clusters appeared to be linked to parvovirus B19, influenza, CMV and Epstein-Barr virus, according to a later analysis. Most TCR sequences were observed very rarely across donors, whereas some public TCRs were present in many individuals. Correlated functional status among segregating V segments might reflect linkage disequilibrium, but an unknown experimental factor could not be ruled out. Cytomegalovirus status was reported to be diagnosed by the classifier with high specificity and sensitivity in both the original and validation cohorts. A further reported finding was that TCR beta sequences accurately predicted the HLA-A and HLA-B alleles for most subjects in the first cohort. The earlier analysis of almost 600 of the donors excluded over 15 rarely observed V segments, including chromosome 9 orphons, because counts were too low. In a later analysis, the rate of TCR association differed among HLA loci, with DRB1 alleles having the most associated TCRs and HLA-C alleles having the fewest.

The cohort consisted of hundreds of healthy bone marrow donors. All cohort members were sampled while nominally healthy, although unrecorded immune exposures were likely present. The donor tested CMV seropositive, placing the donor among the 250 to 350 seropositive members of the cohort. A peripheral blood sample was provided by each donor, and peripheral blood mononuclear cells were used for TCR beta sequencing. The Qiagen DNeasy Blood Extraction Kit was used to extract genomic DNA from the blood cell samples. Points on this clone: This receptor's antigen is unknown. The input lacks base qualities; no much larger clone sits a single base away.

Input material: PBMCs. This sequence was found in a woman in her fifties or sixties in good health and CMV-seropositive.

The nucleotides read TGCGCCAGCAGTTGTCAGGGGACCGGCGAGCAGTACTTC. Its translation is CASSCQGTGEQYF. Rearrangement joined TRBV10-1 to TRBJ2-7; TRBD1 is perhaps the D gene, given 6 matching bases. As encoded in the germline V gene (reference sequence), CDR1 is WNHNN while CDR2 is SYGVQD. Taken from cysteine to phenylalanine, the CDR3 has 13 residues. The DNA shown is the 39-base CDR3, in frame from base 1. Between the V and J ends, shortened by 5 bases and 6 bases respectively, the junction contains 14 bases.